This passage covers 18 T cell receptor beta chains from one sample sequenced in a study of radiotherapy plus CTLA-4 blockade in lung cancer. The data were produced by immunoSEQ multiplex PCR, yet TCRdb's version contains in-frame clones alone and is incomplete. Of about 67,000 clones listed, 65% to 85% are singletons. The sequencing used peripheral blood, collected from a patient treated with radiotherapy plus ipilimumab. The receptor set was obtained from a human donor with non-small cell lung cancer whose response to radiotherapy plus ipilimumab could not be evaluated. Some clones in this sample may be carry-over from other donors' samples.

The rearrangement joins TRBV13 to TRBJ2-1, with 8 bases lining up with TRBD2. Germline lookup yields CDR1 PRHDT and CDR2 FYEKMQ (reference sequence). Trimming at V came to 3 bases and at J to 0 bases, leaving 4 bases not matched to a gene. The CDR3 is 16 residues long. The DNA of the CDR3 is TGTGCCAGCAGCTTCTTAGCGGGGAGCTCCTACAATGAGCAGTTCTTC. Translated: CASSFLAGSSYNEQFF.

The chain's CDR3 is CASRVGVGSYEQYF. The CDR3 DNA sequence: TGCGCCAGCAGAGTAGGGGTGGGGTCCTACGAGCAGTACTTC. V usage is TRBV5-1 and J usage is TRBJ2-5; tentatively, D is TRBD1 (5 bases). The J call is in doubt because the DNA end fits TRBJ2-7 better. CDR1 is SGHRS and CDR2 is YFSETQ in the germline V gene. This CDR3 has 14 amino acids.

V is TRBV4-3 and J is TRBJ1-3, with TRBD1 matching over 7 bases. This CDR3 has 17 residues. Trimming at V came to 4 bases and at J to 0 bases, leaving 9 bases not matched to a gene. The germline CDR1 and CDR2 sequences are LGHNA and YSLEER. The CDR3 DNA sequence: TGCGCCAGCAGCCCCCGACAGGGTCTAGACTCTGGAAACACCATATATTTT. It translates to CASSPRQGLDSGNTIYF.

This chain connects TRBV5-6 to TRBJ2-5; TRBD2 might be the D (6 bases). CDR3 length equals 14 residues. Trimming shortened V by 2 bases and J by 7 bases, and 15 bases separated the two germline ends. Germline values: CDR1 SGHDT, CDR2 YYEEEE. In DNA form, the CDR3 reads TGTGCCAGCAGCTTCGGAGGGCTCAAAGGGACCCAGTACTTC. It encodes CASSFGGLKGTQYF.

The chain carries TRBV28 and TRBJ1-1, with D unclear. Germline lookup yields CDR1 MDHEN and CDR2 SYDVKM. The CDR3 runs 14 residues. V was shortened by 2 bases and J by 1 base, with 8 bases between the two germline ends. DNA for the CDR3: TGTGCCAGCAGTTTACTTGGCCCGAACACTGAAGCTTTCTTT. Protein: CASSLLGPNTEAFF.

This clone was counted a few times. V usage is TRBV27 and J usage is TRBJ2-3; 7 nucleotides align to TRBD1. Germline V gene sequence: CDR1 MNHEY, CDR2 SMNVEV (reference sequence). Trimming took 2 bases from V and 0 from J; bases not matched to a gene: 2. The CDR3 length is 15 residues. The CDR3 DNA reads TGTGCCAGCAGTTTAGGGACAGTTAGCACAGATACGCAGTATTTT. Amino acid sequence: CASSLGTVSTDTQYF.

This chain uses TRBV19 with TRBJ1-1; the D is unclear. V was cut by 2 bases and J by 5 bases, with 15 bases left in between. CDR1 is LNHDA, CDR2 SQIVND, per germline (reference sequence). CDR3 length: 15 residues. The CDR3 coding sequence is TGTGCCAGTAGTATATGGGGAGGAGGAATGACTGAAGCTTTCTTT. Translated, it gives CASSIWGGGMTEAFF.

V and J are TRBV5-6 and TRBJ1-2, with 7 bases aligning to TRBD1. The CDR3 is made up of 13 amino acids. CDR1 and CDR2 from the germline V gene are SGHDT and YYEEEE. The ends lost 3 bases at V and 4 bases at J; junction bases unmatched: 3. CDR3 DNA sequence: TGTGCCAGCAGCTCGGGACAGCTCTATGGCTACACCTTC. Its protein product is CASSSGQLYGYTF.

The V and J genes are TRBV19 and TRBJ1-5, with D perhaps matching TRBD1 (5 bases). Trimming stripped 6 bases from V and 6 bases from J, with 15 bases between. Germline values: CDR1 LNHDA, CDR2 SQIVND (reference sequence). The CDR3 spans 14 residues. The CDR3 here is CASSRPGGGQPQHF. DNA of the CDR3: TGTGCCAGTAGCCGCCCGGGGGGTGGTCAGCCCCAGCATTTT.

This chain joins TRBV2 and TRBJ2-4; 8 bases align to TRBD1. The CDR3 has 16 residues. V gave up 4 bases and J gave up 8 bases; unmatched junction bases: 13. Germline V gives CDR1 SNHLY, CDR2 FYNNEI. The CDR3 here is CASSVTWEDRADIQYF. DNA of the CDR3: TGTGCCAGCAGTGTAACATGGGAGGACAGGGCGGACATTCAGTACTTC.

The chain is built from TRBV7-8 and TRBJ1-6, with 11 nucleotides matching TRBD1. V was pared by 1 base and J by 10 bases, with 3 bases of the junction left unmatched. This CDR3 spans 15 amino acids. From germline, CDR1 is SGHVS and CDR2 FQNEAQ. Here the CDR3 reads CASSLEGTGGSPLHF. The CDR3 region has the DNA TGTGCCAGCAGCTTAGAAGGGACAGGGGGATCACCCCTCCACTTT.

The chain carries TRBV7-2 and TRBJ2-2, with D maybe TRBD2 (6 bases). Per the germline V gene, CDR1 is SGHTA and CDR2 is FQGNSA. The ends were cut back, 0 bases at V and 3 bases at J, with 14 bases in the middle. This CDR3 region has 17 residues. CDR3 region: CASSLALTASDTGELFF. CDR3 bases: TGTGCCAGCAGCTTAGCGCTTACGGCTAGCGACACCGGGGAGCTGTTTTTT.

This clone was seen more than once but under ten times. V usage is TRBV18 and J usage is TRBJ1-2; tentative D call: TRBD1 (6 bases). The length of the CDR3 is 12 residues. Germline lookup yields CDR1 KGHSH and CDR2 LQKENI. Trimming pared 5 bases from V and 8 bases from J, leaving 12 bases between. In nucleotides, the CDR3 is TGTGCCAGCTCATCAGCAGGGGACGGCTACACCTTC. Translated, it gives CASSSAGDGYTF.

A remark on this clone: One end of the junction varies from germline; a read error may be responsible. The J gene is TRBJ1-2, the V gene TRBV7-8, with 8 bases lining up with TRBD1. Germline CDR1 and CDR2: SGHVS and FQNEAQ. The CDR3 consists of 13 residues. The chain's CDR3 is CASSQGAAYGCTF. CDR3 coding DNA: TGTGCCAGCAGCCAGGGGGCAGCCTATGGCTGCACCTTC.

The genes are TRBV28 and TRBJ2-1, with 9 bases matching TRBD2. The CDR3 loop spans 16 amino acids. Germline V gene sequence: CDR1 MDHEN, CDR2 SYDVKM. Germline trimming cut 5 bases from V and 0 bases from J; bases unmatched to any gene: 5. CDR3 coding DNA: TGTGCCAGCAGTCGCGGGGGGGCCCGCTCCTACAATGAGCAGTTCTTC. It translates to CASSRGGARSYNEQFF.

The V gene is TRBV18, the J gene TRBJ2-7, with D tentatively TRBD1 (5 bases). CDR3 length equals 12 residues. Germline V CDR1 and CDR2: KGHSH, LQKENI. The V gene lost 3 bases and the J gene lost 6 bases, with 9 bases spanning the gap. CDR3 nucleotide sequence: TGTGCCAGCTCACCTACGACAGCCGAGCAGTACTTC. Translated: CASSPTTAEQYF.

This rearrangement joins TRBV28 to TRBJ2-7; a weak D match, TRBD2 (5 bases). The V end was cut by 6 bases, the J end by 6 bases, with 18 bases between. Germline values: CDR1 MDHEN, CDR2 SYDVKM. The CDR3 has 14 amino acids. CDR3 nucleotides: TGTGCCAGCAGCTGGGAGAGGGAAGAACCCGAGCAGTACTTC. Residues: CASSWEREEPEQYF.

V and J are TRBV27 and TRBJ1-6; 10 positions match TRBD1. The CDR3 is 15 amino acids. The J segment lost 9 bases and the V segment lost 3 bases, leaving 5 bases of the junction unmatched. Germline CDR1 is MNHEY and CDR2 is SMNVEV (reference sequence). The CDR3 protein is CASSLVGTGVSPLHF. DNA for the CDR3: TGTGCCAGCAGTTTGGTCGGGACAGGGGTTTCACCCCTCCACTTT.